This record looks at one TCR beta chain sequence and its context. This sample was included in a study of blood T cell repertoires in COVID-19. Source study methods: Quantification of nucleated cells was approximated via reference gene primer amplification. Clones were read by immunoSEQ multiplex PCR, and TCRdb kept only the in-frame ones, dropping some. V, J and clone size are those of that table, while D and trimming were read from the DNA. Here the sample spans 30,000 to 35,000 clones, around 90% being singletons. This sequence originates from a human donor with active COVID-19. The donor label of this sample is uncertain. Sequencing was carried out using peripheral blood.

Here the CDR3 reads CASSFRPPGNEQFF. In nucleotides, the CDR3 is TGTGCCAGCAGCTTTAGGCCCCCCGGGAATGAGCAGTTCTTC. V and J are TRBV7-2 and TRBJ2-1; D not certain. Germline loops: CDR1 SGHTA, CDR2 FQGNSA. This CDR3 is 14 amino acids long. Trimming pared 3 bases from V and 7 bases from J, leaving 13 bases between.